These 14 T cell receptor beta chains originate from one sample sequenced in a study of blood T cell repertoires in COVID-19 (TCRdb year 2020). Libraries came from the immunoSEQ multiplex PCR assay. Entries here come from immuneACCESS through TCRdb and include only in-frame sequences with V and J called. Some clones fail to appear in such tables; in the studies checked, an unresolved V gene covers under half of the shortfall, and the cause of the remainder is unknown. The sample has fewer than 250,000 clones on record, around nine tenths of them singletons. Of the sample, over 0.8% falls within the top ten clones. Sequenced: peripheral blood. These receptors were collected from a man younger than 40 with COVID-19, enrolled during active disease.

The chain links TRBV5-1 to TRBJ2-7; 9 bases fit TRBD1. With 0 bases clipped from V and 2 bases from J, the junction kept 6 bases outside the gene matches. Germline lookup yields CDR1 SGHRS and CDR2 YFSETQ. This CDR3 spans 16 amino acids. This CDR3 reads CASSLARDRVAYEQYF. The CDR3 nucleotides read TGCGCCAGCAGCTTGGCCCGGGACAGGGTGGCCTACGAGCAGTACTTC.

This clone was seen only once. This chain uses TRBV18 with TRBJ1-6; tentative D call: TRBD1 (5 bases). V was clipped by 1 base and J by 7 bases, with 14 bases between them. Germline CDR1 is KGHSH and CDR2 is LQKENI. The CDR3 contains 16 residues. The CDR3: CASSPLGQGGNSPLHF. The CDR3 DNA follows: TGTGCCAGCTCACCACTTGGTCAGGGAGGCAATTCACCCCTCCACTTT.

The gene calls are TRBV4-1 and TRBJ2-2, with D maybe TRBD2 (6 bases). Trimming stripped 2 bases from V and 9 bases from J, with 16 bases between. This CDR3 spans 15 amino acids. Germline V gene lookup returns CDR1 MGHRA and CDR2 YSYEKL. The CDR3 reads CASSQTLGGKRELFF. CDR3 coding DNA: TGCGCCAGCAGCCAAACGCTGGGAGGCAAGCGGGAGCTGTTTTTT.

The CDR3 region has the DNA TGTGCCAGCAGTTTTTACGGATTAGGGGGCAACAACGAGCAGTACTTC. Translation: CASSFYGLGGNNEQYF. The J gene is TRBJ2-7, the V gene TRBV28, with TRBD1 matching 7 bases. Germline assignment: CDR1 MDHEN and CDR2 SYDVKM. V lost 3 bases, J lost 5 bases, and 13 bases stayed unmatched. CDR3 length: 16 residues.

The chain is built from TRBV5-1 and TRBJ1-1; D unresolved. CDR3 length equals 11 residues. V was trimmed by 5 bases and J by 3 bases, leaving 5 bases between them. The germline V gene encodes CDR1 SGHRS and CDR2 YFSETQ. The CDR3 nucleotides read TGCGCCAGCAGGAGGGACACTGAAGCTTTCTTT. This encodes CASRRDTEAFF. The complete variable domain, with remaining parts taken from reference TRBV5-1 and TRBJ1-1, reads KAGVTQTPRYLIKTRGQQVTLSCSPISGHRSVSWYQQTPGQGLQFLFEYFSETQRNKGNFPGRFSGRQFSNSRSEMNVSTLELGDSALYLCASRRDTEAFFGQGTRLTVV.

V and J are TRBV24-1 and TRBJ2-7, with no clear D. Trimming took 4 bases from V and 1 from J, leaving 13 bases between them. The CDR3 extends over 15 amino acids. Germline V CDR1 and CDR2: KGHDR, SFDVKD. CDR3 in amino acids: CATSDRIDISYEQYF. The CDR3 bases are TGTGCCACCAGTGACCGCATCGACATTTCCTACGAGCAGTACTTC.

The CDR3 nucleotides read TGTGCCAGCAGCCCCGGCTCGGGGGAGGATACGCAGTATTTT. Its protein is CASSPGSGEDTQYF. The chain uses TRBV5-6 and TRBJ2-3; D perhaps matches TRBD2 (6 bases). The CDR3 has 14 residues. CDR1 is SGHDT, CDR2 YYEEEE, per germline. The germline V and J ends were trimmed by 4 bases and 6 bases, with 15 bases remaining between them.

The V call is TRBV6-5, the J call TRBJ1-4; 7 bases fit TRBD1. CDR1 MNHEY and CDR2 SVGAGI come from the germline V gene. After removal of 6 bases from V and 3 bases from J, the junction contained 7 bases not matched to a gene. This CDR3 region has 15 residues. Here the CDR3 reads CASRPRTGSNEKLFF. As DNA, the CDR3 is TGTGCCAGCAGGCCCCGGACAGGATCTAATGAAAAACTGTTTTTT.

This clone has just one count. The chain links TRBV19 to TRBJ1-2, with TRBD1 matching 7 bases. CDR3 length: 17 amino acids. Germline V gene sequence: CDR1 LNHDA, CDR2 SQIVND (reference sequence). The V gene end was trimmed by 3 bases and the J gene end by 4 bases; junction bases not matched to a gene: 14. The CDR3 DNA reads TGTGCCAGTAGTATGAACTCGGGCGCAGGGGGACTCTATGGCTACACCTTC. This encodes CASSMNSGAGGLYGYTF.

The J gene is TRBJ2-7, the V gene TRBV9; 11 bases match TRBD1. This CDR3 has 16 amino acids. Germline trimming cut 0 bases from V and 7 bases from J; bases unmatched to any gene: 9. The V gene's germline CDR1 is SGDLS and CDR2 YYNGEE. The CDR3 here is CASSVAGTGGLGEQYF. The DNA for the CDR3 is TGTGCCAGCAGCGTAGCTGGGACAGGGGGGTTGGGGGAGCAGTACTTC.

This rearrangement joins TRBV6-6 to TRBJ2-1, with TRBD1 matching 9 bases. V shed 6 bases, J shed 4 bases, and the junction held 4 bases outside the gene matches. There are 14 residues in the CDR3. The germline gives CDR1 MNHNY, CDR2 SVGAGI (reference sequence). The DNA for the CDR3 is TGTGCCAGCAGCCGGGACAGGGCATACAATGAGCAGTTCTTC. The encoded protein is CASSRDRAYNEQFF.

The CDR3 DNA is TGTGCCAGCAGCCTAATTCCGGGACAGGGTAACTACACCTTC. This gives the protein CASSLIPGQGNYTF. The V and J genes are TRBV7-3 and TRBJ1-2; 9 positions match TRBD1. Germline trimming cut 5 bases from V and 10 bases from J; bases unmatched to any gene: 11. CDR3 length equals 14 residues. Per germline, CDR1 SGHTA and CDR2 FQGTGA.

This chain joins TRBV9 and TRBJ2-3; D not resolved. The V end lost 1 base, the J end lost 2 bases, and 5 bases lay between the germline ends. The CDR3 runs to 13 residues. CDR1 SGDLS and CDR2 YYNGEE come from the germline V gene. As DNA, the CDR3 is TGTGCCAGCAGCGTACAGAACACAGATACGCAGTATTTT. Translated, it gives CASSVQNTDTQYF. Drawing the rest from reference TRBV9 and TRBJ2-3, the complete variable domain is DSGVTQTPKHLITATGQRVTLRCSPRSGDLSVYWYQQSLDQGLQFLIQYYNGEERAKGNILERFSAQQFPDLHSELNLSSLELGDSALYFCASSVQNTDTQYFGPGTRLTVL.

The chain joins TRBV2 to TRBJ1-2; unclear D gene. Germline V CDR1 and CDR2: SNHLY, FYNNEI. The CDR3 loop spans 12 amino acids. Trimming left V 6 bases short and J 4 bases short, with 9 bases between. CDR3 DNA sequence: TGTGCCAGCAGCCAGTCCTTCTATGGCTACACCTTC. Encoded protein: CASSQSFYGYTF.